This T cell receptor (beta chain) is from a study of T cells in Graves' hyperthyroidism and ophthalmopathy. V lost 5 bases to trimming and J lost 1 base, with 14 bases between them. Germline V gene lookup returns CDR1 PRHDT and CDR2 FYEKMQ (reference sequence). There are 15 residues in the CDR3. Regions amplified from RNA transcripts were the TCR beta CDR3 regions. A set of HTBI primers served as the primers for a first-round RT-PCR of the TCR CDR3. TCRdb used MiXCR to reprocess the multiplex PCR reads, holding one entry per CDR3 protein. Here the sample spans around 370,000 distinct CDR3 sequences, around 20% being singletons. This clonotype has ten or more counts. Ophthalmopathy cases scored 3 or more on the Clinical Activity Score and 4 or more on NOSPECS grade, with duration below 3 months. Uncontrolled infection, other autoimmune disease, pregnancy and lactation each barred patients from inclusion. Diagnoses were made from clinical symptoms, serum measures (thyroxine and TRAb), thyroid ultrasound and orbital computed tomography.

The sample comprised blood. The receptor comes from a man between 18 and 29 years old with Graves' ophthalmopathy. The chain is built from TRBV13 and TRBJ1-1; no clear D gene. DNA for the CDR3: TGTGCCAGCAGCGGGCTTCGGGTCGGGAACACTGAAGCTTTCTTT. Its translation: CASSGLRVGNTEAFF. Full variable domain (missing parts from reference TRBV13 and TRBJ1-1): AAGVIQSPRHLIKEKRETATLKCYPIPRHDTVYWYQQGPGQDPQFLISFYEKMQSDKGSIPDRFSAQQFSDYHSELNMSSLELGDSALYFCASSGLRVGNTEAFFGQGTRLTVV.